This record concerns one T cell receptor (beta chain) sequence. Its antigen remains unknown. This record belongs to a study of a mutant IDH1 vaccine in newly diagnosed glioma. For the study at large: Patients received eight vaccinations in weeks 1, 3, 5, 7, 11, 15, 19, 23.

The time point: week 5, during vaccination. One vaccine dose held 300 ug of mutant IDH1 20-mer peptide and came with topical imiquimod. TCRdb keeps only in-frame clones here, not all; method: immunoSEQ multiplex PCR. The top ten hold roughly 22% of the sample, which has about 30,000 clones, about 80% seen once. The V end lost 10 bases, the J end lost 0 bases, and 9 bases lay between the germline ends. From germline, CDR1 is LNHDA and CDR2 SQIVND (reference sequence). The length of the CDR3 is 12 residues. Study-wide results and caveats: Whatever changes occurred in top peripheral T cell clonotypes seemed unrelated to pseudoprogression.

V gene TRBV19 combines with J gene TRBJ1-2; no definite D call. The TCR sequence derives from a man under 40 with glioma. The sample in question was PBMCs, obtained from a glioma patient whose treatment included an IDH1 peptide vaccine. CDR3 in DNA: TGTGCCACGGGTGGGCCTAACTATGGCTACACCTTC. It yields the protein CATGGPNYGYTF.